The 10 T cell receptor beta chains in this list originate from one sample, sequenced in a study of spatial heterogeneity in lung cancer. Study-wide points: Expanded alpha and beta TCR counts within tumors tracked tumor mutation counts.

The time point here: sample taken at primary tumor resection. TCRdb re-called the 5' RACE reads with MiXCR, one entry per CDR3 protein. The sample lists 15,000 to 20,000 distinct CDR3 sequences; 6.2% were seen once. No cognate antigen is known for these TCRs. Sequenced here: lung tumor tissue, sampled at surgery. The receptors originated from a male donor with early-stage non-small cell lung cancer.

This clonotype was picked up many times. The V and J genes are TRBV6-6 and TRBJ2-4, with D possibly TRBD1 on 6 matching bases. The V gene lost 7 bases and the J gene lost 16 bases, with 23 bases spanning the gap. The CDR3 is made up of 13 amino acids. Germline lookup yields CDR1 MNHNY and CDR2 SVGAGI (reference sequence). This chain's CDR3 is CASTYPGAEVGYF. The CDR3, as DNA: TGTGCCAGCACCTACCCAGGGGCCGAGGTTGGCTACTTC.

This clonotype occurred many times. The chain has TRBV4-1 and TRBJ2-1, with 8 positions matching TRBD1. With 0 bases clipped from V and 7 bases from J, the junction kept 8 bases outside the gene matches. The germline gives CDR1 MGHRA, CDR2 YSYEKL. This CDR3 has 16 residues. The CDR3 sequence is CASSQDAGGWSNEQFF. Written as DNA, the CDR3 is TGCGCCAGCAGCCAAGATGCAGGGGGCTGGAGTAATGAGCAGTTCTTC.

Many counts were recorded for this clonotype. This chain connects TRBV9 to TRBJ2-6, with 9 bases matching TRBD2. Per the germline V gene, CDR1 is SGDLS and CDR2 is YYNGEE. This CDR3 spans 17 amino acids. V was clipped by 3 bases and J by 0 bases; unmatched bases: 4. CDR3 residues: CASSALAGDSGANVLTF. The DNA of the CDR3 is TGTGCCAGCAGCGCGTTAGCGGGAGACTCTGGGGCCAACGTCCTGACTTTC. The full variable domain, its missing parts supplied by reference TRBV9 and TRBJ2-6, is DSGVTQTPKHLITATGQRVTLRCSPRSGDLSVYWYQQSLDQGLQFLIQYYNGEERAKGNILERFSAQQFPDLHSELNLSSLELGDSALYFCASSALAGDSGANVLTFGAGSRLTVL.

This clonotype has a count of ten or more. The chain carries TRBV12-3 or TRBV12-4 and TRBJ1-5; D remains unclear. This CDR3 comprises 14 residues. V lost 7 bases to trimming and J lost 5 bases, with 15 bases between them. This chain's CDR3 is CASTLNGPDQPQHF. As DNA, the CDR3 is TGTGCCAGCACCCTTAACGGGCCTGATCAGCCCCAGCATTTT.

The chain is built from TRBV5-6 and TRBJ1-4, with D hard to call. Between the trimmed V and J ends, which lost 0 bases and 5 bases, there was a span of 5 bases. This CDR3 spans 13 amino acids. The germline V gene encodes CDR1 SGHDT and CDR2 YYEEEE. The CDR3 DNA follows: TGTGCCAGCAGCTTGGACAGAAATGAAAAACTGTTTTTT. Translation gives CASSLDRNEKLFF.

This clonotype occurred once. This may arise from a read error, as a much more abundant clone is one base away. This chain links TRBV20-1 with TRBJ2-4; D remains unclear. This CDR3 has 15 amino acids. The germline gives CDR1 DFQATT, CDR2 SNEGSKA (reference sequence). V lost 4 bases and J lost 7, with 20 bases in between. The CDR3, as DNA: TGCAGTGCTAATGCCCCGCGACATCCCGATAACATTCAGTACTTC. This encodes CSANAPRHPDNIQYF.

The chain recombines TRBV6-5 with TRBJ2-7; D call uncertain. Germline CDR1 and CDR2: MNHEY and SVGAGI. Between the trimmed V and J ends, which lost 7 bases and 3 bases, there was a span of 22 bases. This CDR3 region has 16 residues. CDR3 in amino acids: CASTSPRTGSVYEQYF. The CDR3 DNA reads TGTGCCAGCACCTCCCCAAGGACGGGTTCTGTCTACGAGCAGTACTTC.

This clonotype was seen repeatedly, ten times or more. This chain uses TRBV7-9 with TRBJ2-5, with TRBD1 as a possible D gene (6 bases). CDR3 length: 15 amino acids. The germline V gene has CDR1 SEHNR and CDR2 FQNEAQ (reference sequence). V dropped 2 bases and J dropped 2 bases, with 12 bases sitting between them. CDR3 coding DNA: TGTGCCAGCAGCTTAAACGCGGACAGTCAAGAGACCCAGTACTTC. This translates into CASSLNADSQETQYF. The entire variable domain, with the rest obtained from reference TRBV7-9 and TRBJ2-5, is as follows: DTGVSQNPRHKITKRGQNVTFRCDPISEHNRLYWYRQTLGQGPEFLTYFQNEAQLEKSRLLSDRFSAERPKGSFSTLEIQRTEQGDSAMYLCASSLNADSQETQYFGPGTRLLVL.

The rearrangement uses TRBV30 and TRBJ1-1, with D possibly being TRBD1 (5 bases). V dropped 2 bases and J dropped 4 bases, with 8 bases sitting between them. Germline lookup yields CDR1 GTSNPN and CDR2 SVGIG (reference sequence). The CDR3 totals 12 residues. The CDR3 DNA reads TGTGCCTGGAGTAGGGGTAGCACTGAAGCTTTCTTT. Translated, it gives CAWSRGSTEAFF.

In its sample, this clonotype was seen many times. The chain links TRBV3-1 to TRBJ1-5; D uncertain. The CDR3 consists of 14 residues. Trimming removed 1 base at V and 0 bases at J, with 4 bases between. CDR1 and CDR2 from the germline V gene are LGHDT and YNNKEL (reference sequence). The chain's CDR3 is CASSQGTSNQPQHF. In nucleotides, the CDR3 is TGTGCCAGCAGCCAAGGCACTAGCAATCAGCCCCAGCATTTT.